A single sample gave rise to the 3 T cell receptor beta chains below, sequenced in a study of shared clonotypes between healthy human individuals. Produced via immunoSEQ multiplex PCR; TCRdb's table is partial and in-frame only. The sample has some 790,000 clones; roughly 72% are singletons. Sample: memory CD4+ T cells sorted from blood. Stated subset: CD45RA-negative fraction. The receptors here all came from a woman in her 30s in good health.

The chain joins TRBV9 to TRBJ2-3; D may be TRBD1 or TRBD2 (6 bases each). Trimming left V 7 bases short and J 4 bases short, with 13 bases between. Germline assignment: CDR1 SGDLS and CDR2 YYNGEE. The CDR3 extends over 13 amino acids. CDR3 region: CASGRGPPDTQYF. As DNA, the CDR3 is TGTGCCAGCGGCCGGGGGCCCCCAGATACGCAGTATTTT. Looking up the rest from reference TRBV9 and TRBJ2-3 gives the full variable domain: DSGVTQTPKHLITATGQRVTLRCSPRSGDLSVYWYQQSLDQGLQFLIQYYNGEERAKGNILERFSAQQFPDLHSELNLSSLELGDSALYFCASGRGPPDTQYFGPGTRLTVL.

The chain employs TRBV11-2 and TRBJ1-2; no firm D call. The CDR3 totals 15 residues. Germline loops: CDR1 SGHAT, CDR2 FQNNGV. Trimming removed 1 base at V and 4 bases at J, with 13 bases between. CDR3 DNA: TGTGCCAGCAGCTTAGGCTTCAAGGCCCCCTATGGCTACACCTTC. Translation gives CASSLGFKAPYGYTF.

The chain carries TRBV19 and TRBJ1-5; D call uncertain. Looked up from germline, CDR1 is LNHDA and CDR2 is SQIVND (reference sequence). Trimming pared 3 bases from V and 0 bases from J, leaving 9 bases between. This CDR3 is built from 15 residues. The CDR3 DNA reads TGTGCCAGTAGTATTTTGGGCCGTAGCAATCAGCCCCAGCATTTT. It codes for CASSILGRSNQPQHF.